This TCR beta chain originates from a study of blood T cell repertoires in COVID-19. Donors were grouped by their self-reported clinical history. For recovered donors of Cohort 3, there were two negative PCRs, clearance, or symptom resolution. The V and J ends lost 6 bases and 5 bases respectively, with 17 bases between them. The V gene's germline CDR1 is KGHDR and CDR2 SFDVKD. The CDR3 runs to 15 residues. As handled by the study authors: Reference gene primer amplification in the assay estimated nucleated cell counts. Data came from immunoSEQ multiplex PCR; TCRdb stores just in-frame clones and leaves some out. Clone size and the V and J calls come from that table; the DNA yielded D and trimming. This sample yields under 200,000 clones, of which approximately 87% are seen a single time; around 6.7% belongs to the top ten.

This rearrangement joins TRBV24-1 to TRBJ2-3, with TRBD1 as a possible D gene (5 bases). The sample taken for sequencing was PBMCs or T cells enriched from blood (not recorded which). The clonotype comes from a woman aged 45-65 years who had recovered from COVID-19. CDR3 DNA sequence: TGTGCCACCAGTCCTGACAGCAGGTCAGTAGATACGCAGTATTTT. Protein: CATSPDSRSVDTQYF.